This T cell receptor (beta chain) was identified in a study of siplizumab effects on memory and regulatory T cells. Overall study results and limits: Apparently more diverse than memory cells, naive T cells also seemed major alloresponse contributors. Suppressive capability of dividing Tregs from siplizumab cultures went unverified.

With respect to this clone: The target antigen is unknown.

Germline V gives CDR1 SGDLS, CDR2 YYNGEE. Trimming at V came to 3 bases and at J to 1 base, leaving 7 bases not matched to a gene. The CDR3 runs 16 residues. Method: immunoSEQ multiplex PCR; TCRdb's copy keeps in-frame clones and lacks some. The sample has 70,000 to 95,000 clones, about 90% seen once. V gene TRBV9 combines with J gene TRBJ2-3, with 8 bases lining up with TRBD2. Sequences were obtained from CD4+ T cells sorted from blood. The clonotype comes from a human donor in good health. CDR3 sequence: CASSASLAEGTDTQYF. For the CDR3, the DNA is TGTGCCAGCAGCGCCTCACTAGCGGAAGGCACAGATACGCAGTATTTT.